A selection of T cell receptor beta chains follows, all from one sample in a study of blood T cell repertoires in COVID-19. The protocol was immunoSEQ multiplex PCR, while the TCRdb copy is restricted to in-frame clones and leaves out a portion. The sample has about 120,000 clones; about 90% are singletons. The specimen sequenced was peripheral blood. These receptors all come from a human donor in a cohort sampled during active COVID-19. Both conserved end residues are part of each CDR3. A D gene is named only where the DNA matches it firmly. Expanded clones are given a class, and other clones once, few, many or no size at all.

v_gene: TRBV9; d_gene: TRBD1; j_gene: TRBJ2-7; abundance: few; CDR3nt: TGTGCCAGCAGCGTAAAGGGACAGGGCGGCTACGAGCAGTACTTC; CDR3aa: CASSVKGQGGYEQYF
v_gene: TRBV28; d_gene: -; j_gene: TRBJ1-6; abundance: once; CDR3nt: TGTGCCAGCAGTTTACAGGGCGGGGGCTCACCCCTCCACTTT; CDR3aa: CASSLQGGGSPLHF
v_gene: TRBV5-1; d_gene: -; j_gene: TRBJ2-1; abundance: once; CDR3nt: TGCGCCAGCAGCTTGTGGGACTTTAACAATGAGCAGTTCTTC; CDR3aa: CASSLWDFNNEQFF
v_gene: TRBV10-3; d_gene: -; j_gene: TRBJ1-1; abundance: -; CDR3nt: TGTGCCATCAGTGAGGGCAGTCGGAACACTGAAGCTTTCTTT; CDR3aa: CAISEGSRNTEAFF
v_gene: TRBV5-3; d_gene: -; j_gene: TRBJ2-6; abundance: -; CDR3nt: TGTGCCAGAAGCTTACAACTAGGGAAGTATGCTGGGGCCAACGTCCTGACTTTC; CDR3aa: CARSLQLGKYAGANVLTF
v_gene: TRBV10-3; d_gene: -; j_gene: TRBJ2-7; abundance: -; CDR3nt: TGTGCCATCAGTGAGTCCAGGACGGGATCCTACGAGCAGTACTTC; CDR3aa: CAISESRTGSYEQYF
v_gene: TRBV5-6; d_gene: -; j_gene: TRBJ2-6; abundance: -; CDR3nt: TGTGCCAGCAGCTCCTATAGCTCTGGGGCCAACGTCCTGACTTTC; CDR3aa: CASSSYSSGANVLTF
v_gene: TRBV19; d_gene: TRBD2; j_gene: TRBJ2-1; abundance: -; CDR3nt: TGTGCCAGTAGTGCGGGACTAGTCTCCTACAATGAGCAGTTCTTC; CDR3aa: CASSAGLVSYNEQFF
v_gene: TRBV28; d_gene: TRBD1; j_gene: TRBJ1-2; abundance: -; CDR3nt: TGTGCCAGCAGTTTAACACAGGGGGCTAACTATGGCTACACCTTC; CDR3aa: CASSLTQGANYGYTF
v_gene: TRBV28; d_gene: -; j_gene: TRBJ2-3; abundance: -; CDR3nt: TGTGCCAGCAGCCTAAGGGAGCCAGATACGCAGTATTTT; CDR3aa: CASSLREPDTQYF
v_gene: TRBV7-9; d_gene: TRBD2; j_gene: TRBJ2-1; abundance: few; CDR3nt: TGTGCCAGCGGACTAGCGGGGGCTGACGAGCAGTTCTTC; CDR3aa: CASGLAGADEQFF
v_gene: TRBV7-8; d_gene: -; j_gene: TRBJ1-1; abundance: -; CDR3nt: TGTGCCAGCAGCTTAGCCTCAGGGGCCATGAACACTGAAGCTTTCTTT; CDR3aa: CASSLASGAMNTEAFF
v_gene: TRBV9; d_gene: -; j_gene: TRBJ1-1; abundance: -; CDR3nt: TGTGCCAGCAGCACACAGGCGAACACTGAAGCTTTCTTT; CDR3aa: CASSTQANTEAFF
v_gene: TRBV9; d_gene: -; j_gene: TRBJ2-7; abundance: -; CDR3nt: TGTGCCAGCAGCCCTAGGCCTAGTTCCTACGAGCAGTACTTC; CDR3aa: CASSPRPSSYEQYF
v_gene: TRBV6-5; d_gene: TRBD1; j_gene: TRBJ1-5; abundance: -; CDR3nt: TGTGCCAGCAGGACAGGGAGTCAGCCCCAGCATTTT; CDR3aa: CASRTGSQPQHF
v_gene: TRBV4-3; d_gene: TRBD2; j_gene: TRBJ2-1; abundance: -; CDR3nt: TGCGCCAGCAGCCAAGATCCTGGACTAGCGGGAGCGGCGGAGCAGTTCTTC; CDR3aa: CASSQDPGLAGAAEQFF
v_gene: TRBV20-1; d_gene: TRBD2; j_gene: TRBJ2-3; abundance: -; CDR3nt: TGCAGTGCTAGTAGGACAGGGACTAGCGGGGGGGCCGCAGATACGCAGTATTTT; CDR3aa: CSASRTGTSGGAADTQYF
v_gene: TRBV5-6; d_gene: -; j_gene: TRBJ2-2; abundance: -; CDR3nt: TGTGCCAGCAGCCCTCCGGGGTGGGGGGAAGAGGCCGGGGAGCTGTTTTTT; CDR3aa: CASSPPGWGEEAGELFF
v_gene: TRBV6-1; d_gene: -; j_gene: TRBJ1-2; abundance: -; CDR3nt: TGTGCCAGCAGTGAATCCGTTAATGGCTACACCTTC; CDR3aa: CASSESVNGYTF
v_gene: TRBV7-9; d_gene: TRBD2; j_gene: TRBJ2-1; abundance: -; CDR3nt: TGTGCCAGCAGCTCCGGGACTAGCGGGGGGGCCCAGTTCTTC; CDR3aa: CASSSGTSGGAQFF
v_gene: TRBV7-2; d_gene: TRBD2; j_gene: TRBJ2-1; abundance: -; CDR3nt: TGTGCCAGCAGCTTAGTTGTAAGGACTAGTATGTATGAGCAGTTCTTC; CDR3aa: CASSLVVRTSMYEQFF
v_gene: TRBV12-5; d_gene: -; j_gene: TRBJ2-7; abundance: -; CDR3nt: TGTGCTAGTGGTTTGGTATTGAGGGCCTCCCCCTACGAGCAGTACTTC; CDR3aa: CASGLVLRASPYEQYF
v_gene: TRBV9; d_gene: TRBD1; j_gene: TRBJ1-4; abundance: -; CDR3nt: TGTGCCAGCAGCGTAGGCCCCTCGACAGGGAATGAAAAACTGTTTTTT; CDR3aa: CASSVGPSTGNEKLFF
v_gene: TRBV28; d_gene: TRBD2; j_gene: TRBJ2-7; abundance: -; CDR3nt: TGTGCCAGCAATTCCGCGGGGGCGGGAGGGCCCCACGAGCAGTACTTC; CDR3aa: CASNSAGAGGPHEQYF
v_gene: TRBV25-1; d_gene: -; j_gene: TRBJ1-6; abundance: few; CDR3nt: TGTGCCAGCACGTTAGCTTGGAATTCACCCCTCCACTTT; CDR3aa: CASTLAWNSPLHF
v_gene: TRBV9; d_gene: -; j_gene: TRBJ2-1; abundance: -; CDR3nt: TGTGCCAGCAGCGTAAAGTACATATACAATGAGCAGTTCTTC; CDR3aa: CASSVKYIYNEQFF
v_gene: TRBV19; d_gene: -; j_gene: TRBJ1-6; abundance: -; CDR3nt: TGTGCCAGTAGTATAGATGACACGGATTCACCCCTCCACTTT; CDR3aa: CASSIDDTDSPLHF
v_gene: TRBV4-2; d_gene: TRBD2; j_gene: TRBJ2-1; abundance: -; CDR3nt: TGTGCCAGCAGCCAAGATAGCGGGGGGGCCCGAGAGCAGTTCTTC; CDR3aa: CASSQDSGGAREQFF
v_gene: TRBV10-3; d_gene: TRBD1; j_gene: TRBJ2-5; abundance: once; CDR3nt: TGTGCCATCAGGGCCAGGGACAGGGTGGAGGAGACCCAGTACTTC; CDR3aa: CAIRARDRVEETQYF
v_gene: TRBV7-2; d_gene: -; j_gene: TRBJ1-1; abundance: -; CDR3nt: TGTGCCAGCAGCACCCAGGAGAACACTGAAGCTTTCTTT; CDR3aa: CASSTQENTEAFF
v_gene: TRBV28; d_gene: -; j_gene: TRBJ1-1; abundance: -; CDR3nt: TGTGCCAGCAGTATCCTAACCCCCACTGAAGCTTTCTTT; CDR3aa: CASSILTPTEAFF
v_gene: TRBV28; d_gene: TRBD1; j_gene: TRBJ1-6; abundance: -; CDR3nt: TGTGCCAGCAGGACAGGGCCCGTCTCCTATAATTCACCCCTCCACTTT; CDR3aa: CASRTGPVSYNSPLHF
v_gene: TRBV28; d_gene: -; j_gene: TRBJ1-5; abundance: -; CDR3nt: TGTGCCAGCAGCTCCGCCCCGGATCAGGCCCAGCATTTT; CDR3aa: CASSSAPDQAQHF
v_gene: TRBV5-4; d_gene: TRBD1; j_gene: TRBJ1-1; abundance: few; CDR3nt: TGTGCCAGCAGCTCCGGACAGGGGCGATCGGTCGCAGCTTTCTTT; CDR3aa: CASSSGQGRSVAAFF
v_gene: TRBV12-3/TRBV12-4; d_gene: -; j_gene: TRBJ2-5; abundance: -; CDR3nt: TGTGCCAGCAGTTTCGGGGGGCGCGAGACCCAGTACTTC; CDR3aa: CASSFGGRETQYF
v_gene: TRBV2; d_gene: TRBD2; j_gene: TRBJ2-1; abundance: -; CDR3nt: TGTGCCAGCTCCCTCGGGGGGGGATACAATGAGCAGTTCTTC; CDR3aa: CASSLGGGYNEQFF
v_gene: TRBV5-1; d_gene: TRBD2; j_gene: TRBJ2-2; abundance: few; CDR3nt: TGCGCCAGCCTAACCGGGACTAGCAACACCGGGGAGCTGTTTTTT; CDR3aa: CASLTGTSNTGELFF
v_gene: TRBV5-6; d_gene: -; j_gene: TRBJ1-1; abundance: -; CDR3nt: TGTGCCAGCAGTTCAAGGGGTAAGGGCACTGAAGCTTTCTTT; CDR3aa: CASSSRGKGTEAFF
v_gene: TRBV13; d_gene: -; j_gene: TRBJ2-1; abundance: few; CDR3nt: TGTGCCAGCAGCTTAGGCCTGGGCAGGGGTAGGAAAAATGAGCAGTTCTTC; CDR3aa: CASSLGLGRGRKNEQFF
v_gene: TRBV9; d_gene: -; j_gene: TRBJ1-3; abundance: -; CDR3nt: TGTGCCAGCAGCGTAGGCTCCCACAGCGGAAACACCATATATTTT; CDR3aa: CASSVGSHSGNTIYF
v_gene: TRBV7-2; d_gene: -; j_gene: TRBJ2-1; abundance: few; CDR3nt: TGTGCCAGCAGCTTGATGGGAGCCGATAATGAGCAGTTCTTC; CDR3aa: CASSLMGADNEQFF
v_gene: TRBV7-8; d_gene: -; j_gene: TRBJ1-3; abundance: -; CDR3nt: TGTGCCAGCATCCAAGAAGAGTCTGTTAACTCTGGAAACACCATATATTTT; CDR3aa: CASIQEESVNSGNTIYF
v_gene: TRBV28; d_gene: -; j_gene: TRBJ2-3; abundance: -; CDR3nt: TGTGCCAGCAGTTTAGTCTCTACGCAGTATTTT; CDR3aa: CASSLVSTQYF
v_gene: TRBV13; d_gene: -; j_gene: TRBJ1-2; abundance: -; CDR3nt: TGTGCCAGCAGCTTAAGTTCCGGGGTCTATGGCTACACCTTC; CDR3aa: CASSLSSGVYGYTF
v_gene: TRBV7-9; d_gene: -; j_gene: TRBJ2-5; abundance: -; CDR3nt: TGTGCCAGCAGCTTTCTCACTGGTCCTGGGACCCAGTACTTC; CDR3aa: CASSFLTGPGTQYF
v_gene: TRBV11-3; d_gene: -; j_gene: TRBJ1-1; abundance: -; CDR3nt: TGTGCCAGCAGCCGCCAACCTCAGGGAATCGCTTTCTTT; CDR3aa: CASSRQPQGIAFF
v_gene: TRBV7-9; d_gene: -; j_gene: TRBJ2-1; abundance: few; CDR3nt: TGTGCCAGCAGCTCGGCTGGGGGGGGCCCCGACCGCTCCTACAATGAGCAGTTCTTC; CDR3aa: CASSSAGGGPDRSYNEQFF
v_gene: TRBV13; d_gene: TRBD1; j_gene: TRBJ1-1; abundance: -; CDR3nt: TGTGCCAGCAGCTTTCGGACAGGTTTGAACACTGAAGCTTTCTTT; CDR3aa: CASSFRTGLNTEAFF
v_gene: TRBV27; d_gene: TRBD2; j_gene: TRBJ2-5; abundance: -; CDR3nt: TGTGCCAGCAGTTTATCTCCGGGACTAGCGGGAGGCCAAGAGACCCAGTACTTC; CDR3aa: CASSLSPGLAGGQETQYF
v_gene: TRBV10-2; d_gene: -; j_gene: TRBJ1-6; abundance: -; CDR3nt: TGCGCCAGCAGGGAACAGGGCTGGAATTCACCCCTCCACTTT; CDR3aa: CASREQGWNSPLHF
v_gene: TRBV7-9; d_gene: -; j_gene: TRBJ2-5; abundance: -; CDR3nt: TGTGCCAGCACCCCACCTGGAGGGCCTCAAGAGACCCAGTACTTC; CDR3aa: CASTPPGGPQETQYF
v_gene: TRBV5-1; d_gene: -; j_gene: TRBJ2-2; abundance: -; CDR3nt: TGCGCCAGCAGCTTGGGCGACAGAGCGAACACCGGGGAGCTGTTTTTT; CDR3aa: CASSLGDRANTGELFF
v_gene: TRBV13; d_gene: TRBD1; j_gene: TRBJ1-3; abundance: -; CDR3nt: TGTGCCAGCACCCCAGGGGGTCCCCTCTCTGGAAACACCATATATTTT; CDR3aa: CASTPGGPLSGNTIYF